These T cell receptor beta chains were read from a single sample in a study of cytomegalovirus exposure and HLA in healthy donors. Clones were sequenced by immunoSEQ multiplex PCR, and TCRdb holds only the in-frame ones, with some missing. The repertoire holds 150,000 to 200,000 clones, with almost 80% as singletons. Sequences were obtained from PBMCs. The receptors originated from a man under 40 in good health and CMV-seronegative. CDR3s include the opening cysteine and the closing phenylalanine or tryptophan.

j_call | v_call | cdr3_aa
TRBJ2-6 | TRBV4-3 | CASTPYKEGAGGANVLTF
TRBJ1-1 | TRBV6-5 | CASSYSVGDTEAFF
TRBJ1-6 | TRBV6-5 | CASSYDSGKNSPLHF
TRBJ1-3 | TRBV7-9 | CASSLVSSGNTIYF
TRBJ2-1 | TRBV7-2 | CASSSPRLAGETSYNEQFF
TRBJ1-4 | TRBV7-9 | CALDRRNEKLFF
TRBJ2-3 | TRBV30 | CAWDRESTDTQYF
TRBJ1-2 | TRBV27 | CASRSPVNYGYTF
TRBJ1-6 | TRBV13 | CASTPRGFNSPLHF
TRBJ1-2 | TRBV7-9 | CASSLALAANYGYTF
TRBJ2-4 | TRBV28 | CASRHDRGGNIQYF
TRBJ1-2 | TRBV30 | CARSVQGFKGYGYTF
TRBJ2-7 | TRBV6-5 | CASTNDRAGEQYF
TRBJ2-2 | TRBV7-2 | CASSSGTFNTGELFF
TRBJ2-1 | TRBV4-3 | CASSQASGNYNEQFF
TRBJ2-7 | TRBV5-4 | CASSLLAGGFGEQYF
TRBJ2-6 | TRBV7-9 | CASSLRAGASGANVLTF
TRBJ1-4 | TRBV4-1 | CASSQAEIWNEKLFF
TRBJ2-7 | TRBV4-2 | CASSQAERDYEQYF